The sample holds many counts of the clone carrying this TCR beta chain. Antigen: not known. This specimen comes from a study of T cell repertoires in cytomegalovirus infection. Study in general: Public TCR beta signatures indicated both CMV infection and matching HLA type. Whole-study findings and limits: Identification of carriers of CMV plus the relevant HLA was performed using cumulative public TCR beta family frequency. Across the ex vivo response, the dominant clonotypes were HLA-C-restricted CMV-specific TCR beta clonotypes.

V was trimmed by 4 bases and J by 5 bases, leaving 21 bases between them. CDR1 and CDR2 from the germline V gene are SGHDN and FVKESK. The CDR3 consists of 17 residues. A single record per CDR3 protein comes from TCRdb applying MiXCR to the reads. The sample shows about 100,000 distinct CDR3 sequences, 16% of them seen only once. Input material: PBMCs. This clonotype originated in a human donor in good health (CMV status not recorded). Some clones in this sample may be carry-over from other donors' samples. The chain is built from TRBV14 and TRBJ2-1, with D possibly called TRBD1 or TRBD2 (5 bases each). As DNA, the CDR3 is TGTGCCAGCAGCCGTAGATCCGGGACCAGACCTAACAATGAGCAGTTCTTC. Protein sequence: CASSRRSGTRPNNEQFF.